This TCR beta chain was obtained from a study of patients and donors after allogeneic stem cell transplantation. Germline V gene data show CDR1 as DFQATT and CDR2 as SNEGSKA (reference sequence). V lost 5 bases and J 0 bases, leaving 11 bases between the germline ends. The length of the CDR3 is 14 residues. TCRdb used MiXCR to reprocess the RT-PCR reads, holding one entry per CDR3 protein. The table shows approximately 200,000 distinct CDR3 sequences, with about 37% occurring only once. Source material: blood, either unsorted or a sorted T cell fraction (not recorded which). The sequence came from a human donor who was either an allogeneic HSCT recipient or a stem cell or donor lymphocyte infusion donor (not recorded which). It is not recorded whose cells these are; they may come from a transplant donor. V and J are TRBV20-1 and TRBJ1-3; D not resolved. Written as DNA, the CDR3 is TGCAGTGCTGCCCGACTCAACTCTGGAAACACCATATATTTT. Protein product: CSAARLNSGNTIYF.